These 21 T cell receptor beta chains came from one sample sequenced in a study of blood T cell repertoires in COVID-19. Assay: immunoSEQ multiplex PCR; the TCRdb copy retains only in-frame clones and omits some. The repertoire holds some 380,000 clones, with 90% as singletons. Sequencing input: peripheral blood. Receptor source: a man aged 18-30 years with active or convalescent COVID-19.

The J gene is TRBJ2-3, the V gene TRBV5-1; 9 bases map to TRBD2. The CDR3 consists of 16 residues. V shed 1 base and J 2 bases; nucleotides not matched to a gene: 5. Germline V gene sequence: CDR1 SGHRS, CDR2 YFSETQ. CDR3 coding DNA: TGCGCCAGCAGCTTGAAAGAGCGGGGGGCCACAGATACGCAGTATTTT. Translated: CASSLKERGATDTQYF.

Only one count was recorded for this clone. The chain combines TRBV2 with TRBJ2-3; 9 bases agree with TRBD2. This CDR3 comprises 15 residues. The germline CDR1 and CDR2 sequences are SNHLY and FYNNEI. Losses at the gene ends were 8 bases for V and 0 bases for J; bases not matched to a gene: 6. The CDR3 loop is CASGSSGVSTDTQYF. CDR3 nucleotide sequence: TGTGCCAGCGGGTCTAGCGGGGTGAGCACAGATACGCAGTATTTT.

This clone was detected only once. The J gene is TRBJ2-3, the V gene TRBV28; tentatively, D is TRBD2 (6 bases). V dropped 5 bases and J dropped 0 bases, with 18 bases sitting between them. The CDR3 has 17 amino acids. Germline CDR1 is MDHEN and CDR2 is SYDVKM. The CDR3 loop reads CASSAPGPGTSTDTQYF. The CDR3 coding sequence is TGTGCCAGCAGTGCCCCGGGACCGGGGACTAGCACAGATACGCAGTATTTT.

The chain combines TRBV28 with TRBJ2-5; 7 bases are shared with TRBD1. Looked up from germline, CDR1 is MDHEN and CDR2 is SYDVKM. This CDR3 contains 13 residues. Trimming at V came to 7 bases and at J to 7 bases, leaving 9 bases not matched to a gene. CDR3 coding DNA: TGTGCCAGCACCGTACAGGGGCATGGGACCCAGTACTTC. Amino acid sequence: CASTVQGHGTQYF.

This CDR3 reads CASSTPPSGTQYF. DNA for the CDR3: TGTGCCAGTAGTACCCCGCCGTCGGGTACCCAGTACTTC. The chain employs TRBV19 and TRBJ2-5; D unresolved. Germline CDR1 reads LNHDA; CDR2 reads SQIVND (reference sequence). Trimming left V 4 bases short and J 8 bases short, with 14 bases between. The CDR3 spans 13 residues.

V usage is TRBV4-1 and J usage is TRBJ1-5; 11 bases match TRBD1. Germline V gene sequence: CDR1 MGHRA, CDR2 YSYEKL. The CDR3 loop spans 15 amino acids. The V gene end was trimmed by 5 bases and the J gene end by 8 bases; junction bases not matched to a gene: 8. CDR3 in DNA: TGCGCCAGCAGCGCTGGGGACAGGGGGTTAGAGCCCCAGCATTTT. This gives the protein CASSAGDRGLEPQHF.

V and J are TRBV7-8 and TRBJ2-4; TRBD2 is a possible D gene (5 bases). Trimming removed 5 bases from V and 0 bases from J, with 17 bases in between. The CDR3 runs to 17 residues. The germline V gene encodes CDR1 SGHVS and CDR2 FQNEAQ. CDR3 nucleotides: TGTGCCAGCAGCCACCGTTGGGTGAGGGAAGCCAAAAACATTCAGTACTTC. Amino acid sequence: CASSHRWVREAKNIQYF.

The gene calls are TRBV3-1 (or the pseudogene TRBV3-2) and TRBJ2-5, with TRBD2 matching over 13 bases. J gave up 2 bases and V 4 bases, and 7 bases lay outside the gene matches. The CDR3 contains 17 residues. Germline V CDR1 and CDR2: LGHDT, YNNKEL (reference sequence). CDR3 loop: CASSRLLAGGPQETQYF. The CDR3 DNA follows: TGTGCCAGCAGCCGGCTACTAGCGGGAGGGCCACAAGAGACCCAGTACTTC.

The gene calls are TRBV28 and TRBJ1-6; 7 bases map to TRBD1. Unmatched junction bases numbered 7, after V lost 7 bases and J lost 7 bases. This CDR3 comprises 14 residues. Per the germline V gene, CDR1 is MDHEN and CDR2 is SYDVKM. The CDR3 is CASTLTGWNSPLHF. The CDR3 DNA is TGTGCCAGCACCCTGACAGGGTGGAATTCACCCCTCCACTTT. The whole variable domain, filled in from reference TRBV28 and TRBJ1-6, reads DVKVTQSSRYLVKRTGEKVFLECVQDMDHENMFWYRQDPGLGLRLIYFSYDVKMKEKGDIPEGYSVSREKKERFSLILESASTNQTSMYLCASTLTGWNSPLHFGNGTRLTVT.

Only one count was recorded for this clone. The chain carries TRBV10-3 and TRBJ1-1, with unresolved D. The CDR3 is 16 amino acids. V shed 2 bases and J shed 1 base, with 14 bases lying between them. Looked up from germline, CDR1 is ENHRY and CDR2 is SYGVKD. CDR3 bases: TGTGCCATCAGTGAGGGAAGGCGCCGGGGGAACACTGAAGCTTTCTTT. Translation: CAISEGRRRGNTEAFF.

CDR3 residues: CASRMDRGTEAFF. Written as DNA, the CDR3 is TGTGCCAGCAGAATGGACAGGGGCACTGAAGCTTTCTTT. V and J are TRBV12-3 or TRBV12-4 and TRBJ1-1; the match to TRBD1 covers 9 bases. Germline trimming cut 6 bases from V and 4 bases from J; bases unmatched to any gene: 3. The CDR3 is made up of 13 amino acids.

V usage is TRBV11-2 and J usage is TRBJ1-2, with a weak D call TRBD1 (5 bases). Germline CDR1 is SGHAT and CDR2 is FQNNGV. Trimming shortened V by 2 bases and J by 5 bases, and 15 bases separated the two germline ends. The CDR3 is 15 amino acids. Here the CDR3 DNA reads TGTGCCAGCAGCTTAAATGGCTTGGGGGGTTATGGCTACACCTTC. As protein: CASSLNGLGGYGYTF.

V and J are TRBV4-3 and TRBJ1-6, with unresolved D. CDR3 size: 15 residues. Per germline, CDR1 LGHNA and CDR2 YSLEER. V was clipped by 0 bases and J by 2 bases, with 5 bases between them. The CDR3 loop is CASSQDGTYNSPLHF. The CDR3 DNA reads as TGCGCCAGCAGCCAAGACGGGACCTATAATTCACCCCTCCACTTT.

The J gene is TRBJ2-2, the V gene TRBV27; 8 bases line up with TRBD2. Losses at the gene ends were 5 bases for V and 5 bases for J; bases not matched to a gene: 7. From germline, CDR1 is MNHEY and CDR2 SMNVEV (reference sequence). This CDR3 is 15 amino acids long. The CDR3 region has the DNA TGTGCCAGCAGTCCGTTTAGCGGGAAGACCGGGGAGCTGTTTTTT. Protein product: CASSPFSGKTGELFF.

The chain links TRBV5-1 to TRBJ1-1, with D possibly TRBD1 on 5 matching bases. Trimming removed 0 bases at V and 2 bases at J, with 11 bases between. From germline, CDR1 is SGHRS and CDR2 YFSETQ. The CDR3 totals 15 residues. The CDR3: CASSLEGQGNTEAFF. The DNA for the CDR3 is TGCGCCAGCAGCTTGGAGGGGCAGGGTAACACTGAAGCTTTCTTT.

This chain connects TRBV7-9 to TRBJ2-5; 7 bases are shared with TRBD1. The CDR3 extends over 14 amino acids. Germline V gives CDR1 SEHNR, CDR2 FQNEAQ (reference sequence). With 5 bases clipped from V and 2 bases from J, the junction kept 5 bases outside the gene matches. This CDR3 is CASSADRSQETQYF. The CDR3 region has the DNA TGTGCCAGCAGCGCGGACAGGAGTCAAGAGACCCAGTACTTC.

The chain recombines TRBV19 with TRBJ2-2; TRBD2 matches 8 bases. The CDR3 has 16 amino acids. V shed 4 bases, J shed 2 bases, and the junction held 6 bases outside the gene matches. Per the germline V gene, CDR1 is LNHDA and CDR2 is SQIVND (reference sequence). This CDR3 is CASSSGGPVNTGELFF. CDR3 DNA sequence: TGTGCCAGTAGTAGCGGGGGGCCAGTTAACACCGGGGAGCTGTTTTTT.

V usage is TRBV5-5 and J usage is TRBJ2-2, with 11 bases fitting TRBD2. This CDR3 comprises 16 residues. V lost 4 bases and J lost 1; bases outside the gene matches: 3. The germline V gene encodes CDR1 SGHKS and CDR2 YYEKEE (reference sequence). CDR3 DNA sequence: TGTGCCAGCAGCAATCTAGCGGGGGGGAACACCGGGGAGCTGTTTTTT. This gives the protein CASSNLAGGNTGELFF.

This clone was picked up a small number of times. V gene TRBV14 combines with J gene TRBJ1-2, with a weak D call TRBD1 (5 bases). V was clipped by 3 bases and J by 7 bases, with 15 bases between them. CDR1 is SGHDN and CDR2 is FVKESK in the germline V gene. This CDR3 region has 14 residues. This CDR3 is CASSHRGGGFGYTF. Here the CDR3 DNA reads TGTGCCAGCAGCCATAGGGGAGGAGGGTTTGGCTACACCTTC. Full variable domain (outside the CDR3, taken from reference TRBV14 and TRBJ1-2): EAGVTQFPSHSVIEKGQTVTLRCDPISGHDNLYWYRRVMGKEIKFLLHFVKESKQDESGMPNNRFLAERTGGTYSTLKVQPAELEDSGVYFCASSHRGGGFGYTFGSGTRLTVV.

Only a few counts were recorded for this clone. The CDR3, as DNA: TGTGCCAGCAGTTACCCCCGGGACAGGGGGCCACGGCAGCCCCAGCATTTT. Translation gives CASSYPRDRGPRQPQHF. The chain uses TRBV6-2 or TRBV6-3 and TRBJ1-5; 12 nucleotides match TRBD1. This CDR3 has 17 amino acids. The J segment lost 7 bases and the V segment lost 2 bases, leaving 9 bases of the junction unmatched. Per the germline V gene, CDR1 is MNHEY and CDR2 is SVGEGT.

This sequence joins TRBV9 and TRBJ2-2; D remains ambiguous. V dropped 4 bases and J dropped 4 bases, with 11 bases sitting between them. This CDR3 has 14 amino acids. Germline V lookup: CDR1 SGDLS, CDR2 YYNGEE. CDR3 DNA: TGTGCCAGCAGCCCGGGTACGGGCACCGGGGAGCTGTTTTTT. It yields the protein CASSPGTGTGELFF.